This T cell receptor beta chain derives from a study of shared clonotypes between healthy human individuals. Germline CDR1 reads SEHNR; CDR2 reads FQNEAQ (reference sequence). This CDR3 contains 13 residues. V shed 7 bases and J 6 bases; nucleotides not matched to a gene: 6. The method was immunoSEQ multiplex PCR; TCRdb's version includes in-frame clones alone and lacks a portion of them. This sample yields about 2.1 million clones, of which about 93% are seen a single time; 1.5% to 2% belongs to the top ten. The study's findings and limits: Researchers found naive subsets generally carried larger estimated richness than memory subsets.

Terminally differentiated effector memory CD45RA+ cells were left out of the naive CD8 fraction, which was CD45RO-negative and positively selected for CCR7. None of the donors, who were healthy HIV-negative adults, had recently had acute infections or vaccinations. Concerning this clone itself: Its antigen is unidentified.

The origin of this receptor is a man aged 18-30 years in good health. Some clones in this sample may be carry-over from other donors' samples. The J gene is TRBJ2-3, the V gene TRBV7-9; 8 bases are shared with TRBD2. Sample: naive CD8+ T cells from PBMCs. CDR3 in amino acids: CASTPGTSDTQYF. CDR3 in DNA: TGTGCCAGCACCCCAGGGACTAGTGATACGCAGTATTTT.